The text below deals with one TCR beta chain. What this receptor recognizes is not known. Base qualities are not at hand, and no much larger clone is one base apart. The protocol used for the library was RACE. Data came from a NextSeq 500. During library preparation, unique molecular identifiers were attached to individual cDNA molecules so that TCRs could be counted quantitatively and reproducibly. For every blood RNA sample, sequencing covered both the TCR alpha and TCR beta chains. As for the authors' bioinformatics: The median number of TCRs per sample was some 100,000, ranging from roughly 23,224 to 690,600. The Decombinator software suite was used to annotate V, J and CDR3 in the TCR reads. For PS versus PT1 abundance plots, all samples were subsampled to the same number of TCRs (28,000). Expanded TCRs were defined as absent before sensitization and observed at least eight times at the 2-week time point. TCRdb itself trimmed the public reads at Q25 with fastp, ran MiXCR and retained productive beta chains. Each CDR3 protein gets just one entry, which takes the most common genes and DNA from the rows behind it. These V and J calls derive from TCRdb rather than the authors' analysis. This sample gives under 70,000 distinct CDR3 sequences in total; 11% of them show up just once. The ten most abundant clones make up approximately 4% of the sample.

This record belongs to a study of human T cells and chemical hapten exposure (dated by TCRdb to about 2021). Some background on the complete study: For sensitization, 2% DPC in acetone was applied to a 2 cm by 2 cm area of upper inner arm skin. Patch tests used Finn chambers with 0.01% DPC on the upper back, scored after 6 days by International Contact Dermatitis Research Group standards. Throughout the roughly 25-week study period, patients were also given weekly therapeutic DPC doses on the scalp. In alopecia patients, the study followed how the peripheral blood TCR repertoire changed in vivo over primary and secondary sensitization to diphenylcyclopropenone (DPC), a hapten. Libraries were pooled for sequencing, and variation in per-sample TCR yields was attributed mainly to small differences in library volumes within the pool. Alopecia areata with under or over 50% scalp involvement, alopecia totalis and alopecia universalis were represented in the patient cohort, which was mostly female. For TCR sequencing, blood came from 25 to 30 alopecia patients at anywhere from one to four time points (pre-sensitization, 2, 6 and 24 weeks). Blood samples were taken from patients before sensitization (week 0) and at 2, 6 and about 24 weeks after DPC sensitization.

The CDR3 covers 14 residues, taking in both the cysteine and the phenylalanine. The entry retains the CDR3 DNA only, 42 bases that are in frame from base 1. As encoded in the germline V gene (reference sequence), CDR1 is MNHEY while CDR2 is SMNVEV. From V the trimming removes 7 bases and from J it removes 5 bases, while the gene matches leave 10 bases of the junction unaccounted for. Taken with the paper, the label for time point translates to: pre-sensitization, week 0. What the treatment or condition label conveys for this sample: therapeutic diphenylcyclopropenone sensitization with weekly scalp DPC. Blood at each patch-test visit was drawn before the patch test was applied. Eligible patients were aged 18 to 70, diagnosed with alopecia, deemed suitable for DPC therapy, and excluded if pregnant. Total RNA was extracted from unfractionated whole blood collected in Tempus Blood RNA tubes. What the work shows at the level of the full study, not this receptor alone: DPC sensitization did not change the number of TCRs with a frequency above 1 in 1000, and there was no evidence of changes in global repertoire structure. Expanded TCRs formed significantly more large CDR3 similarity clusters than pre-sensitization or healthy control sets, consistent with antigen-driven responses. Alopecia, a presumed autoimmune disease, was present in all patients, so the immune response of the patients might differ from that of healthy individuals. A positive correlation was found between the number of PT1 expanded TCRs and patch test score, with significance reached at thresholds 8, 16 and 32 but not 4. After repeated subsampling, changes were observed in the strength of the expansion versus patch-test correlation and in the threshold at which the correlation became significant.

Source: whole blood, taken in connection with sensitization to the hapten diphenylcyclopropenone (DPC). In this chain, TRBV27 is recombined with TRBJ2-5; 7 bases in between match TRBD1. The sequence was obtained from a woman aged 40 to 50 with alopecia areata. Some clones in this sample may be carry-over from other donors' samples. The CDR3 region: CASKTDRPWETQYF. The nucleotide sequence is given as TGTGCCAGCAAGACGGACAGGCCCTGGGAGACCCAGTACTTC.